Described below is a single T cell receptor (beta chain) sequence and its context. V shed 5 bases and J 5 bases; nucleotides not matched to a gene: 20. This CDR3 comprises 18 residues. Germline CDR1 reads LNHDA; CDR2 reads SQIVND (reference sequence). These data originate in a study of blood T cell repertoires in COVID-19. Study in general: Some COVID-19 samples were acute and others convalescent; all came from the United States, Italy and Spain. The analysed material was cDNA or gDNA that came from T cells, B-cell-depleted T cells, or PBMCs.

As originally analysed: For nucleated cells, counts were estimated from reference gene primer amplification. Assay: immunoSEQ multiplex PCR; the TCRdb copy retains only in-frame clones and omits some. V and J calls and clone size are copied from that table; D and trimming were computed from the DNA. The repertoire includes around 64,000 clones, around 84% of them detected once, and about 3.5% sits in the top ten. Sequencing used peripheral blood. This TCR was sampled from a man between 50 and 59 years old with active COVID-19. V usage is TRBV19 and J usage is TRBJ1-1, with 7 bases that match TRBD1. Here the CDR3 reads CASSSQGGIYGYWTEAFF. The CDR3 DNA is TGTGCCAGTAGTTCCCAAGGGGGCATTTACGGATATTGGACTGAAGCTTTCTTT.